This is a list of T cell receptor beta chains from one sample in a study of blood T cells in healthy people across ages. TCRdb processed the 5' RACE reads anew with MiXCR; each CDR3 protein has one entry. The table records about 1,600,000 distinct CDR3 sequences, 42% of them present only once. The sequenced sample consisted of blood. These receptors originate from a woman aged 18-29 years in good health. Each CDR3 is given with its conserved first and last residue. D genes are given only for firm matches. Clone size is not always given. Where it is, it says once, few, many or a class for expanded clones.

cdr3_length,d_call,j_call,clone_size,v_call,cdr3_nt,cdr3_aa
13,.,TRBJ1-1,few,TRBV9,TGTGCCAGCAGCGCGACTCTGCGCACTGAAGCTTTCTTT,CASSATLRTEAFF
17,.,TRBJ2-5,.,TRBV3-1,TGTGCCAGCAGCCAAGGAGGGGGGGCCCGGTACCAAGAGACCCAGTACTTC,CASSQGGGARYQETQYF
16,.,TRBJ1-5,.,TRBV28,TGTGCCAGCAGCTCGGTTTGGGGGGTAGGTGATCAGCCCCAGCATTTT,CASSSVWGVGDQPQHF
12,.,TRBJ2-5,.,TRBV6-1,TGTGCCACCGCGGGGCCGCAAGAGACCCAGTACTTC,CATAGPQETQYF
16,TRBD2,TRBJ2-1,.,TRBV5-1,TGCGCCAGCAGCTCTACCGGGACTAGCGGGGCTAAGGAGCAGTTCTTC,CASSSTGTSGAKEQFF
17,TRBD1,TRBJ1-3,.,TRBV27,TGTGCCAGCAGCACAGACAGGGTTCATAGGACTGGAAACACCATATATTTT,CASSTDRVHRTGNTIYF
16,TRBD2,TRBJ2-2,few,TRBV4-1,TGCGCCAGCACGGGGGGGACTAGCGGGAGCGGCGGGGAGCTGTTTTTT,CASTGGTSGSGGELFF
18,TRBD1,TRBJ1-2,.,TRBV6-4,TGTGCCAGCAGGAGGTTCCCTGACAGGGACGAGGGACCCTATGGCTACACCTTC,CASRRFPDRDEGPYGYTF
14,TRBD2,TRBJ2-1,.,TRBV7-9,TGTGCCAGTGAAAGACTAGCGGAGGGCAATGAGCAGTTATTC,CASERLAEGNEQLF
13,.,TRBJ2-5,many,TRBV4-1,TGTGCCAGCAGCCTTACTGGGGGGGAGACCCAGTACTTC,CASSLTGGETQYF
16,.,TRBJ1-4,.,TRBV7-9,TGTGCCAGCAGCTTAATCCAGGCTGCAACTAATGAAAAACTGTTTTTT,CASSLIQAATNEKLFF
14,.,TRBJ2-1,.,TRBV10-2,TGCGCCAGCAGTGACGACTCGGGACTTCATGAGCAGTTCTTC,CASSDDSGLHEQFF
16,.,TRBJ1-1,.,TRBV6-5,TGTGCCAGCAGTTACTCTCAGGGACTAATGAACACTGAAGCTTTCTTT,CASSYSQGLMNTEAFF
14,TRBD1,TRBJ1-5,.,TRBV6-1,TGTGCCAGCGGTGCGACAGGGAACAATCAGCCCCAGCATTTT,CASGATGNNQPQHF
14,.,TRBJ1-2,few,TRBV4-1,TGCGCCAGCAGCCAAGGGTGGTGGCAATGTGGCTACACCTTC,CASSQGWWQCGYTF
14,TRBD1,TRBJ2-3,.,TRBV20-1,TGCAGTGCCATCCGGGACAGGTCCACAGATACGCAGTATTTT,CSAIRDRSTDTQYF
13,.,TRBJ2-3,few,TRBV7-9,TGTGCCAGCAGCTTGGCCGTACCAGATACGCAGTATTTT,CASSLAVPDTQYF
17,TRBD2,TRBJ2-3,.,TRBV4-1,TGCGCCAGCAGCCAACCCACTTTAGCGGGGACCACAGATACGCAGTATTTT,CASSQPTLAGTTDTQYF
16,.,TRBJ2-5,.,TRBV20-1,TGCAGTGCTAGAGATTTGGAACCTAGGGGGAGAGAGACCCAGTACTTC,CSARDLEPRGRETQYF
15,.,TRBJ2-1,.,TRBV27,TGTGCCAGCAGCTATAAGGGGGTGTCAGTAAATGAGCAGTTCTTC,CASSYKGVSVNEQFF
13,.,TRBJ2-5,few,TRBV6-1,TGTGCCAGCAGTTGGGACGTTGAAGAGACCCAGTACTTC,CASSWDVEETQYF
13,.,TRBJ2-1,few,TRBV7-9,TGTGCCAGCAGCGAGACTAGATACAATGAGCAGTTCTTC,CASSETRYNEQFF
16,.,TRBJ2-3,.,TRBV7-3,TGTGCCAGCAGCCCCCAAGGGGGAGGGATCACAGATACGCAGTATTTT,CASSPQGGGITDTQYF
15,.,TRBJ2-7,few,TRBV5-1,TGCGCCAGCAGGTTACGAGGTGGGCTGGGCTACGAGCAGTACTTC,CASRLRGGLGYEQYF
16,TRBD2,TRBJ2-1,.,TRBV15,TGTGCCACCAGCAGAGATCTGGGGGGGTTAGACAATGAGCAGTTCTTC,CATSRDLGGLDNEQFF
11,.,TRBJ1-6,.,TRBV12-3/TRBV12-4,TGTGCCAGCAGTTCAGGTTCACCCCTCCACTTT,CASSSGSPLHF
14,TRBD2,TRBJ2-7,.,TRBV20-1,TGCAGTGCTCCGGGGCGGGAGGCGTACAATGAGCAGTACTTC,CSAPGREAYNEQYF
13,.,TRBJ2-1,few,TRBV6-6,TGTGCCAGCAGTTACTCCATGGTGGATATGAAGTTCTTC,CASSYSMVDMKFF
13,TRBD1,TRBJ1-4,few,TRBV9,TGTGCCAGCAGCGCAGGGGGCCGAGAAAAACTGTTTTTT,CASSAGGREKLFF
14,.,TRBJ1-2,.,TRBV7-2,TGTGCCAGCAGCTCGGAAGGAGTCTTCTATGGCTACACCTTC,CASSSEGVFYGYTF
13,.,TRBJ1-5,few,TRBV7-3,TGTGCCAGCAGCTTAAAGTCGGGTCAGCCCCAGCATTTT,CASSLKSGQPQHF
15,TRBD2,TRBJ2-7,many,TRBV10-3,TGTGCCATCAGTGTCTCCGGGACTAGCGGTAACGAGCAGTACTTC,CAISVSGTSGNEQYF
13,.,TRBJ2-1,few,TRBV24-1,TGTGCCACCAGTACCGGTGGGGGCAATGAGCAGTTCTTC,CATSTGGGNEQFF
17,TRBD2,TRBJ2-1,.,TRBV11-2,TGTGCCAGCAGCTCCCTCTGGACTAGCGGGAGTTATAATGAGCAGTTCTTC,CASSSLWTSGSYNEQFF
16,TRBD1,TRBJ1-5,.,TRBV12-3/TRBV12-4,TGTGCCAGCAGTTACGGGACAGGGGTTATTAATCAGCCCCAGCATTTT,CASSYGTGVINQPQHF
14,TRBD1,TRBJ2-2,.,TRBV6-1,TGTGCCAGCTCCGGATATGGACAGGGCGGGGAGCTGTTTTTT,CASSGYGQGGELFF
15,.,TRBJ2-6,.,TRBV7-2,TGTGCCAGCAGCTTAGCGCACCTGGGGGCCAACGTCCTGACTTTC,CASSLAHLGANVLTF
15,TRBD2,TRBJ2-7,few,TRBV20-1,TGCAGTGCCATCGTTGGACTAGCGGGGGCCTACGAGCAGTACTTC,CSAIVGLAGAYEQYF
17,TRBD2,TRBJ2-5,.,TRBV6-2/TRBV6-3,TGTGCCAGCAGTTACGGCGGTAGCGGGGCGTTCCAAGAGACCCAGTACTTC,CASSYGGSGAFQETQYF
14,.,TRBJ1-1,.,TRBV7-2,TGTGCCAGCACCCCCCCTAGCGGCAGCGGCCGAGCTTTCTTT,CASTPPSGSGRAFF
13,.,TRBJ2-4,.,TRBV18,TGTGCCGGCTCTTTGGGGCAAAAAAACATTCAGTACTTC,CAGSLGQKNIQYF
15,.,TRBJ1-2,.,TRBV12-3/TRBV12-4,TGTGCCAGCACCATGACAGGAACTCTCGACTATGGCTACACCTTC,CASTMTGTLDYGYTF
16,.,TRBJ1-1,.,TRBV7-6,TGTGCCAGCAGTCCTAGCGGGGGACATCTAAACCCTGAAGCTTTCTTT,CASSPSGGHLNPEAFF
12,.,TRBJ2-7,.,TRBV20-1,TGCAGTGCTAGTCGGTTATACAATGAGCAGTACTTC,CSASRLYNEQYF
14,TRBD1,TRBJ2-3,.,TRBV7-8,TGTGCCAGCAGCTTATCGGACAGGGCAGGTACGCAGTATTTT,CASSLSDRAGTQYF
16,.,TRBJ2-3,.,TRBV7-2,TGTGCCAGCAGCTTCCCTCCTCGAATAAGGACAGATACGCAGTATTTT,CASSFPPRIRTDTQYF
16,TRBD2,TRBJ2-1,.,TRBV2,TGTGCCAGCAGGAGGGGGCTAGCGGGAGCGAATAATGAGCAGTTCTTC,CASRRGLAGANNEQFF
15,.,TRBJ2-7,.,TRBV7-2,TGTGCCAGCAGCTTAGTCGGGGGCCGCTCCTACGAGCAGTACTTC,CASSLVGGRSYEQYF
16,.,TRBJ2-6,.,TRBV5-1,TGCGCCAGCAGCTTGTCAGTCAGCTCTGGGGCCAACGTCCTGACTTTC,CASSLSVSSGANVLTF
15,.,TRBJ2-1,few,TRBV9,TGTGCCAGCAGCGACCGCGATTATGGCTCCGGTGAGCAGTTCTTC,CASSDRDYGSGEQFF
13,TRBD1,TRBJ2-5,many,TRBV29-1,TGCAGCGTTGATTCCGGACAGGGTCAGACCCAGTACTTC,CSVDSGQGQTQYF
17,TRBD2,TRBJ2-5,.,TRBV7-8,TGTGCCAGCAGCTTTACTCTTAGCGGGGGGGCGCAAGAGACCCAGTACTTC,CASSFTLSGGAQETQYF
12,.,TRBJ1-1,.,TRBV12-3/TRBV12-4,TGTGCCAGCACCTCCGGTGTCAATGAAGCTTTCTTT,CASTSGVNEAFF